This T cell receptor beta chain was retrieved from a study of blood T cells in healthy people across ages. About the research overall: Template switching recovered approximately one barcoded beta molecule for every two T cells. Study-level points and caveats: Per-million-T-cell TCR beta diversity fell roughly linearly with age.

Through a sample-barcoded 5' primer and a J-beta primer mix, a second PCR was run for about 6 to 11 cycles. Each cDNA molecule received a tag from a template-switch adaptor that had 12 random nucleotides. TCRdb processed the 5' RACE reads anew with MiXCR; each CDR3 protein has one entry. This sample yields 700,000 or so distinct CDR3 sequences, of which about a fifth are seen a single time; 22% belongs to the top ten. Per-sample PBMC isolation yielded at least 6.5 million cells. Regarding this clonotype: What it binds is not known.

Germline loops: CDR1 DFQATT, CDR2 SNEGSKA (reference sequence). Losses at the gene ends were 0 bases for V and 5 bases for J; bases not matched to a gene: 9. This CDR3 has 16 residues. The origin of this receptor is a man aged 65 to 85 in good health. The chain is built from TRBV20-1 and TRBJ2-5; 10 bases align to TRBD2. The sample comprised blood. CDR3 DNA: TGCAGTGCTAGAGATTCCCAGCGGGGGGGCCGGGAGACCCAGTACTTC. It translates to CSARDSQRGGRETQYF.